The clone carrying this T cell receptor beta chain showed up just once. Its antigen is not known. This specimen comes from a study of Ad26.COV2.S vaccination and SARS-CoV-2 variants. Study-wide context: In the study, Ad26.COV2.S was injected intramuscularly once, or twice 56 days apart. Study-wide findings and caveats: Non-spike TCR breadth was similar in vaccine and placebo recipients.

The CDR3 is made up of 14 amino acids. Germline values: CDR1 KGHSH, CDR2 LQKENI. Trimming cost V 2 bases and J 2 bases, with 10 bases left between them. TCRdb's table, derived via immunoSEQ multiplex PCR, lists solely in-frame clones and lacks some. This table holds a few hundred thousand clones, 88% found once. Indicated treatment: around 19 received Ad26.COV2.S at low or high dose, single or two shots; about 5 received placebo; per-sample allocation not given. All samples were drawn on day 63, counting from the first vaccine or placebo injection. An adult donor aged 18-55 years was enrolled in Boston. This vaccine is an Ad26 vector that expresses the Wuhan-strain SARS-CoV-2 spike.

The sample consisted of peripheral blood, taken in a trial of Ad26.COV2.S vaccine versus placebo. The rearrangement uses TRBV18 and TRBJ2-7; D is uncertain. This TCR derives from a person aged 18-65 years who received the Ad26.COV2.S COVID-19 vaccine or a placebo. CDR3 sequence: CASSPSPHAYEQYF. CDR3 DNA: TGTGCCAGCTCACCATCCCCACACGCCTACGAGCAGTACTTC.